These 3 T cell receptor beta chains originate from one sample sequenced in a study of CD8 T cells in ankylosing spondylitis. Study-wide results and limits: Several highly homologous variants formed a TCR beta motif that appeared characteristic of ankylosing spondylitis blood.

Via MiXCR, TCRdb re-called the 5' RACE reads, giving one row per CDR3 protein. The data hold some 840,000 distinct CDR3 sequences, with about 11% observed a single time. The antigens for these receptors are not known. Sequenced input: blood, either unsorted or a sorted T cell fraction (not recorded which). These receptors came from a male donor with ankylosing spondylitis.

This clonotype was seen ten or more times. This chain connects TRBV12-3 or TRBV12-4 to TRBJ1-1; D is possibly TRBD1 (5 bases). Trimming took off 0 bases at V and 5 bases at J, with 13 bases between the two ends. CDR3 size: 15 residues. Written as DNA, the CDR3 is TGTGCCAGCAGTTTAGCGGTTGGGGGGGTTACTGAAGCTTTCTTT. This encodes CASSLAVGGVTEAFF.

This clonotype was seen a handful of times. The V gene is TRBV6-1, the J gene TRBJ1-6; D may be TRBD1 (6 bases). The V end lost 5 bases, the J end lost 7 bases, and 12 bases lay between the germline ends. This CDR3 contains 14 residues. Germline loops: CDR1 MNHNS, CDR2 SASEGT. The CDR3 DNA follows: TGTGCCAGCAGTAGCCAGGGGATCAATTCACCCCTCCACTTT. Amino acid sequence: CASSSQGINSPLHF.

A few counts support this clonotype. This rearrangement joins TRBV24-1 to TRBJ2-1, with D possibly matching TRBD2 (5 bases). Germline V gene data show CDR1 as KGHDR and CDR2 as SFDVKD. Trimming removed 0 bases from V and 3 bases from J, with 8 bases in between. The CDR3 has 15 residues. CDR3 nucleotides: TGTGCCACCAGTGATTTGGACGGGGTCTACAATGAGCAGTTCTTC. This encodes CATSDLDGVYNEQFF.